A selection of T cell receptor beta chains follows, all from one sample in a study of blood T cell repertoires in COVID-19. Sequencing used immunoSEQ multiplex PCR; TCRdb keeps in-frame clones, though not all of them. The table includes about 120,000 clones, nearly 90% detected once. Sequenced sample: peripheral blood. Source of these receptors: a woman aged 60-75 years with COVID-19, enrolled during active disease. CDR3s include the opening cysteine and the closing phenylalanine or tryptophan. Fields, in order: clone size, J gene, V gene, D gene, CDR3 DNA, CDR3 protein. A D gene is named only where the DNA matches it firmly. Expanded clones are given a class, and other clones once, few, many or no size at all.

clone_size: .
j_call: TRBJ1-1
v_call: TRBV19
d_call: .
cdr3_nt: TGTGCCAGTAAGCGTAGGGGCGGTTGGAACACTGAAGCTTTCTTT
cdr3_aa: CASKRRGGWNTEAFF

clone_size: once
j_call: TRBJ1-1
v_call: TRBV19
d_call: .
cdr3_nt: TGTGCCAGTAGTATCACAGGGCGGTCTGAAGCTTTCTTT
cdr3_aa: CASSITGRSEAFF

clone_size: .
j_call: TRBJ2-1
v_call: TRBV25-1
d_call: TRBD1
cdr3_nt: TGTGCCAGCAGCGAAGGGACAGGTTCTTACTCCTACAATGAGCAGTTCTTC
cdr3_aa: CASSEGTGSYSYNEQFF

clone_size: .
j_call: TRBJ1-2
v_call: TRBV3-1/TRBV3-2
d_call: TRBD1
cdr3_nt: TGTGCCAGCAGCCCTCCGGGACAGGAGTCCTCTGGCTACACCTTC
cdr3_aa: CASSPPGQESSGYTF

clone_size: .
j_call: TRBJ2-1
v_call: TRBV5-4
d_call: .
cdr3_nt: TGTGCCAGCAGCTTATCCGGGAATGAGCAGTTCTTC
cdr3_aa: CASSLSGNEQFF

clone_size: .
j_call: TRBJ1-2
v_call: TRBV7-8
d_call: TRBD1
cdr3_nt: TGTGCCAGCAGCACCCTAGGGGACAGGGTTTACTATGGCTACACCTTC
cdr3_aa: CASSTLGDRVYYGYTF

clone_size: .
j_call: TRBJ2-7
v_call: TRBV6-5
d_call: .
cdr3_nt: TGTGCCAGCAGTTCTCGACATCCCTACGAGCAGTACTTC
cdr3_aa: CASSSRHPYEQYF

clone_size: .
j_call: TRBJ1-4
v_call: TRBV6-5
d_call: .
cdr3_nt: TGTGCCAGCGGGGACACGGGAGGTGAAAAACTGTTTTTT
cdr3_aa: CASGDTGGEKLFF

clone_size: .
j_call: TRBJ1-5
v_call: TRBV19
d_call: .
cdr3_nt: TGTGCCAGTAGTATACGGAGCGGGACGGGACAGCCCCAGCATTTT
cdr3_aa: CASSIRSGTGQPQHF

clone_size: few
j_call: TRBJ1-1
v_call: TRBV4-1
d_call: .
cdr3_nt: TGCGCCAGCAGCCAGGATTCTTGGACAACTGAAGCTTTCTTT
cdr3_aa: CASSQDSWTTEAFF

clone_size: .
j_call: TRBJ1-1
v_call: TRBV15
d_call: TRBD1
cdr3_nt: TGTGCCACCAGCAGAGGCACAGGGGGGCACTTTGAAGCTTTCTTT
cdr3_aa: CATSRGTGGHFEAFF

clone_size: .
j_call: TRBJ1-6
v_call: TRBV11-2
d_call: TRBD1
cdr3_nt: TGTGCCAGCAGGAGACTAGGAGACAGGGGGAATTCACCCCTCCACTTT
cdr3_aa: CASRRLGDRGNSPLHF

clone_size: .
j_call: TRBJ1-6
v_call: TRBV4-3
d_call: .
cdr3_nt: TGCGCCAGCAGCCAAGAGTCTCTCGGGGGAGGATCACCCCTCCACTTT
cdr3_aa: CASSQESLGGGSPLHF

clone_size: .
j_call: TRBJ1-3
v_call: TRBV11-3
d_call: .
cdr3_nt: TGTGCCAGCAGCTTAGGGCCTGGAAACACCATATATTTT
cdr3_aa: CASSLGPGNTIYF

clone_size: .
j_call: TRBJ1-2
v_call: TRBV7-2
d_call: TRBD1
cdr3_nt: TGTGCCAGCAGCCCCCAGGGGGGTCTCCCCCATCGATTCTATGGCTACACCTTC
cdr3_aa: CASSPQGGLPHRFYGYTF

clone_size: .
j_call: TRBJ2-6
v_call: TRBV2
d_call: .
cdr3_nt: TGTGCCAGCCGGATTGGACAGGCCAACGTCCTGACTTTC
cdr3_aa: CASRIGQANVLTF

clone_size: once
j_call: TRBJ2-7
v_call: TRBV6-5
d_call: TRBD1
cdr3_nt: TGTGCCAGCAGTTTAGACAGGGGAATCGGTTACGAGCAGTACTTC
cdr3_aa: CASSLDRGIGYEQYF

clone_size: .
j_call: TRBJ2-7
v_call: TRBV7-6
d_call: TRBD1
cdr3_nt: TGTGCCAGCAGCCCCGTATGGGGACAGGCCTACGAGCAGTACTTC
cdr3_aa: CASSPVWGQAYEQYF

clone_size: .
j_call: TRBJ2-7
v_call: TRBV15
d_call: TRBD2
cdr3_nt: TGTGCCACCAGCAGGCGGGGGGCCCCCTACGAGCAGTACTTC
cdr3_aa: CATSRRGAPYEQYF

clone_size: .
j_call: TRBJ1-2
v_call: TRBV2
d_call: .
cdr3_nt: TGTGCCAGCATCCTTCAGGGATCCTATGGCTACACCTTC
cdr3_aa: CASILQGSYGYTF

clone_size: .
j_call: TRBJ1-1
v_call: TRBV5-1
d_call: TRBD1
cdr3_nt: TGCGCCAGCAGGACCAGGGACAGTGTATTGGCTGAAGCTTTCTTT
cdr3_aa: CASRTRDSVLAEAFF

clone_size: .
j_call: TRBJ2-3
v_call: TRBV10-3
d_call: .
cdr3_nt: TGTGCCATCAGTGAAGGACAGAGGGGAACAGATACGCAGTATTTT
cdr3_aa: CAISEGQRGTDTQYF

clone_size: .
j_call: TRBJ2-7
v_call: TRBV27
d_call: TRBD2
cdr3_nt: TGTGCCAGCAGTTCACCTTCCGGGACTAGCGGTTACGAGCAGTACTTC
cdr3_aa: CASSSPSGTSGYEQYF

clone_size: .
j_call: TRBJ1-1
v_call: TRBV9
d_call: .
cdr3_nt: TGTGCCAGCAGCGTAGAGCCTGAGAACACTGAAGCTTTCTTT
cdr3_aa: CASSVEPENTEAFF

clone_size: .
j_call: TRBJ1-1
v_call: TRBV7-2
d_call: TRBD1
cdr3_nt: TGTGCCAGCACCTACAGGGGGCGAGGGACTGAAGCTTTCTTT
cdr3_aa: CASTYRGRGTEAFF

clone_size: .
j_call: TRBJ1-3
v_call: TRBV11-2
d_call: .
cdr3_nt: TGTGCCAGCACACTCGGAGTCGGAAACACCATATATTTT
cdr3_aa: CASTLGVGNTIYF

clone_size: .
j_call: TRBJ2-3
v_call: TRBV3-1/TRBV3-2
d_call: TRBD2
cdr3_nt: TGTGCCAGCAGCCAAGGGACTAGCGGGTATTCCCACACAGATACGCAGTATTTT
cdr3_aa: CASSQGTSGYSHTDTQYF

clone_size: .
j_call: TRBJ2-7
v_call: TRBV7-2
d_call: .
cdr3_nt: TGTGCCAGCAGCTTAGCGGGGGGGGCTCGGTACGAGCAGTACTTC
cdr3_aa: CASSLAGGARYEQYF

clone_size: .
j_call: TRBJ2-6
v_call: TRBV6-1
d_call: .
cdr3_nt: TGTGCCAGCAGTGAAGGGGCAGGGGCTGGGGCCAACGTCCTGACTTTC
cdr3_aa: CASSEGAGAGANVLTF

clone_size: .
j_call: TRBJ1-3
v_call: TRBV19
d_call: TRBD1
cdr3_nt: TGTGCCAGTAGTCCGCCGAACAGGGGAGCTGGAAACACCATATATTTT
cdr3_aa: CASSPPNRGAGNTIYF

clone_size: .
j_call: TRBJ2-5
v_call: TRBV5-4
d_call: .
cdr3_nt: TGTGCCAGCAGCTACAGGAAGGAGCAGGAGACCCAGTACTTC
cdr3_aa: CASSYRKEQETQYF

clone_size: .
j_call: TRBJ2-3
v_call: TRBV2
d_call: .
cdr3_nt: TGTGCCAGCAGGATATCCCCGGGCACAGATACGCAGTATTTT
cdr3_aa: CASRISPGTDTQYF

clone_size: .
j_call: TRBJ1-2
v_call: TRBV6-5
d_call: .
cdr3_nt: TGTGCCAGCAGCAATAACTTACAGCTCTATGGCTACACCTTC
cdr3_aa: CASSNNLQLYGYTF

clone_size: .
j_call: TRBJ2-5
v_call: TRBV6-2/TRBV6-3
d_call: TRBD2
cdr3_nt: TGTGCCAGCAGCCAAGTGGGGGGGTCCGTGAAGACCCAGTACTTC
cdr3_aa: CASSQVGGSVKTQYF

clone_size: .
j_call: TRBJ2-1
v_call: TRBV4-3
d_call: .
cdr3_nt: TGCGCCAGCAGCCAAGCGCCGTACGAGCGGACCTACAATGAGCAGTTCTTC
cdr3_aa: CASSQAPYERTYNEQFF

clone_size: .
j_call: TRBJ1-6
v_call: TRBV6-1
d_call: .
cdr3_nt: TGTGCCAGCAGTGAACTAGGTACTTCACCCCTCCACTTT
cdr3_aa: CASSELGTSPLHF

clone_size: .
j_call: TRBJ1-6
v_call: TRBV20-1
d_call: .
cdr3_nt: TGCAGTGCCCCTACCGGACTACTCCTCCACTTT
cdr3_aa: CSAPTGLLLHF